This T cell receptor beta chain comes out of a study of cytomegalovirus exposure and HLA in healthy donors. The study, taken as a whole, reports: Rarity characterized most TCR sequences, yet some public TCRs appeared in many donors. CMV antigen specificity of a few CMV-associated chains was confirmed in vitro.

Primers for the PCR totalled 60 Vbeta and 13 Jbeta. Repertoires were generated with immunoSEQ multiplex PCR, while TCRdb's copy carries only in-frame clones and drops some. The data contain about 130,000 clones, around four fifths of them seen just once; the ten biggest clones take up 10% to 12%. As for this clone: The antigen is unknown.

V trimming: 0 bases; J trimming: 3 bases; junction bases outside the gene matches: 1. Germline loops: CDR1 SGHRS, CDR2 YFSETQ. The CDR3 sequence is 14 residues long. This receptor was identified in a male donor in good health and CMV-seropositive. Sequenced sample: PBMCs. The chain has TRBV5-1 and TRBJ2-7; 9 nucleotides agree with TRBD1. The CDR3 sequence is CASSLGGQGYEQYF. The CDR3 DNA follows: TGCGCCAGCAGCTTGGGGGGACAGGGCTACGAGCAGTACTTC.